This T cell receptor (beta chain) was identified during a study of cytomegalovirus exposure and HLA in healthy donors. Study background: Previous work identified roughly 110 million unique TCR beta sequences from 200 million or so T cells.

Findings of the study overall: TRBV6-2, TRBV6-3 and some other V segments were excluded as indistinguishable. According to the study, 150 to 200 TCR beta chains were cytomegalovirus-associated.

Vbeta (60) and Jbeta (13) primers were used in the PCR. Assay used: immunoSEQ multiplex PCR; TCRdb lists only in-frame clones, some missing. Altogether fewer than 70,000 clones are present, about 74% being singletons, with the ten largest covering 11%. From germline, CDR1 is MNHNS and CDR2 SASEGT. Trimming took off 6 bases at V and 2 bases at J, with 17 bases between the two ends. This CDR3 has 15 amino acids. This clone was seen only a few times. What it binds is not known. The sequence came from a woman aged 55-69 years in good health and CMV-seropositive. The chain couples TRBV6-1 to TRBJ2-7; tentative D call: TRBD1 (8 bases). The sequenced sample was PBMCs. The CDR3 coding sequence is TGTGCCAGCAGGGTACAGGGGGAGGGGACCTACGAGCAGTACTTC. As protein: CASRVQGEGTYEQYF.